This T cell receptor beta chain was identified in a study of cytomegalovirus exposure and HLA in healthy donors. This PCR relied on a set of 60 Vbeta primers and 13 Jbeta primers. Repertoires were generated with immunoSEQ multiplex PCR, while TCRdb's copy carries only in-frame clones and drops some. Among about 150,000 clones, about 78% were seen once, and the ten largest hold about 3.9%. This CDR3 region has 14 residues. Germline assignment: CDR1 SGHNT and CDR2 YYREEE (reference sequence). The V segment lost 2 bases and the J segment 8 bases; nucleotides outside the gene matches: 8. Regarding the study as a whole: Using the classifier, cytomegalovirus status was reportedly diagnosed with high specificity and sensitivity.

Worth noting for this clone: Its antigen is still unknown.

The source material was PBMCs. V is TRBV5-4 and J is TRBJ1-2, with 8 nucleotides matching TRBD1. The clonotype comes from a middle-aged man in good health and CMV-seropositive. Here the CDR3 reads CASSFVTGAWGYTF. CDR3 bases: TGTGCCAGCAGCTTCGTGACAGGGGCATGGGGCTACACCTTC.